This entry features one T cell receptor beta chain sequence. Antigen: not known. The data belong to a study of T cell responses to AZD1222 COVID-19 vaccine. Regarding the study as a whole: CD4 TCRs associated with vaccination spanned spike, dominating at 160-218 and 743-854. Seropositive at baseline were only six or seven AZD1222 recipients.

Clones were read by immunoSEQ multiplex PCR, and TCRdb kept only the in-frame ones, dropping some. The repertoire holds about 150,000 clones, with 85% to 95% as singletons. CDR3 size: 13 residues. CDR1 is SGHRS, CDR2 YFSETQ, per germline. V was trimmed by 2 bases and J by 2 bases, leaving 7 bases between them. The sequencing here drew on peripheral blood, taken on day 0 of AZD1222 vaccination. The chain employs TRBV5-1 and TRBJ1-1, with no clear D. This clonotype was obtained from an adult in good health. This CDR3 reads CASSLGTNTEAFF. The CDR3 bases are TGCGCCAGCAGCTTAGGCACTAACACTGAAGCTTTCTTT.